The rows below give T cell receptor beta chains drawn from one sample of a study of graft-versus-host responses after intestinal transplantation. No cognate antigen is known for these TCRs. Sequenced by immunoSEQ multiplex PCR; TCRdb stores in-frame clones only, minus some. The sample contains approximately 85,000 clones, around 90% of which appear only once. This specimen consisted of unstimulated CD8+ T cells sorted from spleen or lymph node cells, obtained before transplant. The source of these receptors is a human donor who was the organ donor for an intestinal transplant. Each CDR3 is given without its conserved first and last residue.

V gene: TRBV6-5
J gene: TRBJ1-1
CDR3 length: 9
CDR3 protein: ASSPGTEAF

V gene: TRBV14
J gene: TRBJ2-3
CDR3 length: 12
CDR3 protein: ASSPPSDIKTQY

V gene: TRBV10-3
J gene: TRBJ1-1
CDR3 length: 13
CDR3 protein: AISESYGMNTEAF

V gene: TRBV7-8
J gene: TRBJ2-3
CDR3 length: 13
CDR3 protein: ASSELAGGPDTQY

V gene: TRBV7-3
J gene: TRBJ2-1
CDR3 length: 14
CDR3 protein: ASSLYRQGDYNEQF

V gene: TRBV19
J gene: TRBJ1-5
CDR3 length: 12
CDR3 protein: ASKVQGASQPQH

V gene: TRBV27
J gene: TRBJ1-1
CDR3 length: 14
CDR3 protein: ASSSRDRGPTSEAF

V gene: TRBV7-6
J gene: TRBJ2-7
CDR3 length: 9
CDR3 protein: ASSLDGEQY

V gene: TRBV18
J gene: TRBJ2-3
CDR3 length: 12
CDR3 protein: ASSMAGGGDTQY

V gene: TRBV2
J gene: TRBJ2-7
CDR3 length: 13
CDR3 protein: ASSGTSGRAYEQY

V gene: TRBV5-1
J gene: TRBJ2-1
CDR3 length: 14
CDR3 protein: ASSRDRRRWWVEQF

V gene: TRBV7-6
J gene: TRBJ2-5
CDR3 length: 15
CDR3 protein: ASSLVPIGQGQETQY

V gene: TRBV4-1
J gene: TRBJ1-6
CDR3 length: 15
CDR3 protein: ASSHGPGFGNNSPLH

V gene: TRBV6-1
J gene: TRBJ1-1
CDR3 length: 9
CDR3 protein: AIVFLTEAF

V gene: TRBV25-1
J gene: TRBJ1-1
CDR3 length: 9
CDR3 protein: ASATGFQAF

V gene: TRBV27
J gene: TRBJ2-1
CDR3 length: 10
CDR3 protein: ASSTRVSEQF

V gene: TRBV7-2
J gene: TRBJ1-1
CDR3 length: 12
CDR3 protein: ASSLVTGGTEAF

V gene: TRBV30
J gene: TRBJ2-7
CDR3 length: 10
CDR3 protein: AWSVPLYEQY

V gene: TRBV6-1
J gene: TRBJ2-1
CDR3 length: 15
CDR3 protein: ASSEEPGQGHLNEQF

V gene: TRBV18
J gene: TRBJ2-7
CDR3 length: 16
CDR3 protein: ASSPNEGGRVHPYEQY

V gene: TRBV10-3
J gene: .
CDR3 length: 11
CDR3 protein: AIKPGQGIEQY

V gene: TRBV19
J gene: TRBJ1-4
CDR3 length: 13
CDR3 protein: ASSIHKGLKEKLF